Reported below is one T cell receptor beta chain. The method was immunoSEQ multiplex PCR; TCRdb's version includes in-frame clones alone and lacks a portion of them. The sample consists of about 240,000 clones, about 86% of them appearing once. V gave up 5 bases and J gave up 0 bases; unmatched junction bases: 4. The CDR3 covers 15 residues. The germline gives CDR1 MGHDK, CDR2 SYGVNS. The data derive from a study of blood T cell repertoires in COVID-19. The source is a woman in her thirties or forties with acute COVID-19. Sequencing input: PBMCs or T cells enriched from blood (not recorded which). The rearrangement links TRBV25-1 to TRBJ2-7, with 10 bases matching TRBD2. The CDR3 DNA reads TGTGCCAGCAGTAGGACTAGCGGTGACTCCTACGAGCAGTACTTC. Residues: CASSRTSGDSYEQYF.